Detailed here is one T cell receptor beta chain. This record comes from a study of control samples from healthy donors and cancer patients. The data were produced by immunoSEQ multiplex PCR, yet TCRdb's version contains in-frame clones alone and is incomplete. The table has around 79,000 clones, 93% seen once. V was shortened by 5 bases and J by 5 bases, with 15 bases between the two germline ends. Germline CDR1 and CDR2: MNHEY and SMNVEV (reference sequence). The CDR3 runs to 14 residues. The chain links TRBV27 to TRBJ1-2, with D tentatively TRBD1 (5 bases). The material sequenced was PBMCs. This TCR was sampled from a woman aged 40 to 55 with lung cancer. The CDR3 sequence is CASSPGATLYGYTF. The CDR3 DNA reads as TGTGCCAGCAGTCCCGGGGCGACCCTGTATGGCTACACCTTC.